This paragraph covers one T cell receptor beta chain sequence. The data were taken from a study of blood T cell repertoires in COVID-19. Across the study: The study drew acute and convalescent COVID-19 samples from the United States, Italy and Spain. T cells, B-cell-depleted T cells, or PBMCs supplied cDNA or gDNA.

Produced via immunoSEQ multiplex PCR; TCRdb's table is partial and in-frame only. The sample lists 110,000 to 150,000 clones, 80% occurring once. The germline CDR1 and CDR2 sequences are MNHEY and SVGAGI. The CDR3 length is 14 residues. V shed 7 bases, J shed 4 bases, and the junction held 10 bases outside the gene matches. This chain connects TRBV6-5 to TRBJ2-7; 7 positions match TRBD1. This receptor was taken from a man in his 70s who had recovered from COVID-19. Source material: peripheral blood. The CDR3: CASKWDSAGYEQYF. CDR3 sequence (DNA): TGTGCCAGCAAATGGGACAGCGCGGGTTACGAGCAGTACTTC.